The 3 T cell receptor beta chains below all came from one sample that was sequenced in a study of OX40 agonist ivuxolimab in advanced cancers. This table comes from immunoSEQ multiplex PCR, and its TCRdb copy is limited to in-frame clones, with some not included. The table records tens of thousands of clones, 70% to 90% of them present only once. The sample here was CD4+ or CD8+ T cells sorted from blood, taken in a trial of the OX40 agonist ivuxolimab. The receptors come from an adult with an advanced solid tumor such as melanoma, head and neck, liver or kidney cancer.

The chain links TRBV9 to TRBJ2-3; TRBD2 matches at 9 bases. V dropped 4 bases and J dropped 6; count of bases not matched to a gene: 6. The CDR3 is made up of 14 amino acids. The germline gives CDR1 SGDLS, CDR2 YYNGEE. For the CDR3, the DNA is TGTGCCAGCAGCCCCCGGACTAGCGACGATACGCAGTATTTT. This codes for CASSPRTSDDTQYF.

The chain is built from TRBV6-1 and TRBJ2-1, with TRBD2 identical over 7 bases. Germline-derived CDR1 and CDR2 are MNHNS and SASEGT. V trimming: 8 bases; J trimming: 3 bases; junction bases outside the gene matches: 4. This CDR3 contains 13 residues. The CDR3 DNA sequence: TGTGCCAGCGGGCCGGGAGGCTACAATGAGCAGTTCTTC. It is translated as CASGPGGYNEQFF.

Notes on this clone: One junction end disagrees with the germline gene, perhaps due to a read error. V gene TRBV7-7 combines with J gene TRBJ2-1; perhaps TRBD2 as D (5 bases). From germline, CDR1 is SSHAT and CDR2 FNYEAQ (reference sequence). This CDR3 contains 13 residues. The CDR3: CASSPVTRDEQFF. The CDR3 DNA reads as TGTGCTAGCAGCCCCGTAACTAGGGATGAGCAGTTCTTC.